This passage covers 12 T cell receptor beta chains from one sample sequenced in a study of CD8+CD57+ T cells in acquired aplastic anemia. Genomic DNA templated the TCR beta VDJ and CDR3 profiling. Via MiXCR, TCRdb re-called the reads, giving one row per CDR3 protein. Counted here are more than 150,000 distinct CDR3 sequences, 50% to 75% occurring once; the ten biggest clones make up 46%. The sequencing sample was made of sorted CD4+, CD8+, or CD8+CD57+ T cells (not recorded which) from PBMCs. Receptors originate from a human donor with severe aplastic anemia or a healthy control (not recorded which).

Regarding this clonotype: An end of the junction differs from the germline gene, which may be a read error. The chain employs TRBV25-1 and TRBJ1-6; D call uncertain. This CDR3 is 14 amino acids long. The V gene's germline CDR1 is MGHDK and CDR2 SYGVNS. The CDR3 is CVSSDVNEDSPLHF. The CDR3 nucleotides read TGTGTCAGCAGTGACGTCAACGAGGATTCACCCCTCCACTTT.

The chain carries TRBV9 and TRBJ1-1, with no clear D. V lost 5 bases and J lost 8, with 13 bases in between. The V gene's germline CDR1 is SGDLS and CDR2 YYNGEE. This CDR3 is 12 amino acids long. The CDR3 sequence: CASSPEVLEAFF. The CDR3 coding sequence is TGTGCCAGCAGTCCAGAGGTTCTCGAAGCTTTCTTT.

This clonotype was counted ten times or more. The V gene is TRBV5-8, the J gene TRBJ2-7; possible D gene TRBD1, 6 bases. V was cut by 0 bases and J by 0 bases, with 13 bases left in between. The CDR3 loop spans 16 amino acids. Germline CDR1 is SGHTS and CDR2 is YDEGEE. The chain's CDR3 is CASSLGLGASSYEQYF. In nucleotides, the CDR3 is TGTGCCAGCAGCTTGGGGCTGGGGGCGAGCTCCTACGAGCAGTACTTC.

CDR3 sequence: CASSWGQVSTGELFF. In DNA form, the CDR3 reads TGCGCCAGCAGCTGGGGACAGGTATCGACCGGGGAGCTGTTTTTT. The chain joins TRBV5-1 to TRBJ2-2; 8 nucleotides line up with TRBD1. From germline, CDR1 is SGHRS and CDR2 YFSETQ. The CDR3 length is 15 residues. Germline trimming cut 3 bases from V and 5 bases from J; bases unmatched to any gene: 6. Combining the CDR3 with reference TRBV5-1 and TRBJ2-2 gives the whole variable domain KAGVTQTPRYLIKTRGQQVTLSCSPISGHRSVSWYQQTPGQGLQFLFEYFSETQRNKGNFPGRFSGRQFSNSRSEMNVSTLELGDSALYLCASSWGQVSTGELFFGEGSRLTVL.

On this clonotype itself: A junction boundary mismatches the germline segment, possibly from a read error. The V and J genes are TRBV6-1 and TRBJ2-3; the match to TRBD2 covers 12 bases. CDR1 is MNHNS and CDR2 is SASEGT in the germline V gene. The CDR3 contains 15 residues. CDR3 sequence: CANSEASGGADTQYF. Written as DNA, the CDR3 is TGTGCCAACAGTGAAGCTAGCGGGGGGGCAGATACGCAGTATTTC.

This clonotype occurred a few times. The CDR3 spells CATSDPSPGTSGRGTYNEQFF. CDR3 DNA: TGTGCCACCAGTGATCCGAGTCCCGGGACTAGCGGGAGGGGGACCTACAATGAGCAGTTCTTC. The J gene is TRBJ2-1, the V gene TRBV24-1, with 16 bases fitting TRBD2. The CDR3 is made up of 21 amino acids. Trimming removed 3 bases from V and 2 bases from J; junction bases left unmatched: 12. Germline V gene lookup returns CDR1 KGHDR and CDR2 SFDVKD.

The V gene is TRBV2, the J gene TRBJ2-7; 7 bases are shared with TRBD2. Trimming took 7 bases from V and 2 from J; bases not matched to a gene: 8. This CDR3 comprises 14 residues. The germline gives CDR1 SNHLY, CDR2 FYNNEI. CDR3 region: CASIGLVGPYEQYF. CDR3 bases: TGTGCCAGCATTGGACTAGTCGGTCCCTACGAGCAGTACTTC.

The chain uses TRBV3-1 and TRBJ1-2; D remains ambiguous. The CDR3 totals 13 residues. The ends were cut back, 6 bases at V and 2 bases at J, with 10 bases in the middle. Germline V gene lookup returns CDR1 LGHDT and CDR2 YNNKEL (reference sequence). The CDR3 DNA reads as TGTGCCAGCAGAGCCCCCTCCAACTATGGCTACACCTTC. Translation: CASRAPSNYGYTF.

The rearrangement uses TRBV2 and TRBJ1-5, with 8 nucleotides matching TRBD1. The CDR3 is 15 amino acids. V dropped 1 base and J dropped 7; count of bases not matched to a gene: 6. In germline, CDR1 is SNHLY, CDR2 FYNNEI. The CDR3 nucleotides read TGTGCCAGCAGTGAAGGCGGACAGGGATGGCAGCCCCAGCATTTT. Protein: CASSEGGQGWQPQHF.

The rearrangement uses TRBV2 and TRBJ1-2, with D unresolved. Trimming shortened V by 1 base and J by 5 bases, and 2 bases separated the two germline ends. Germline CDR1 is SNHLY and CDR2 is FYNNEI. The CDR3 has 11 amino acids. CDR3 coding DNA: TGTGCCAGCAGTGAAGAGTATGGCTACACCTTC. This gives the protein CASSEEYGYTF.

J is TRBJ1-2 and V is TRBV7-8, with a tentative D call TRBD1 (6 bases). V was trimmed by 5 bases and J by 7 bases, leaving 11 bases between them. The CDR3 contains 12 residues. CDR1 SGHVS and CDR2 FQNEAQ come from the germline V gene. CDR3 sequence: CASSPNRAGYTF. The CDR3 nucleotides read TGTGCCAGCAGCCCGAACAGGGCTGGCTACACCTTC.

This clonotype was seen only once. V is TRBV10-3 and J is TRBJ1-6; D not certain. V was cut by 3 bases and J by 9 bases, with 6 bases left in between. The CDR3 has 12 amino acids. Germline CDR1 ENHRY, CDR2 SYGVKD. Written as DNA, the CDR3 is TGTGCCATCAGTGACCCAGCTTCACCCCTCCACTTT. Amino acid sequence: CAISDPASPLHF.